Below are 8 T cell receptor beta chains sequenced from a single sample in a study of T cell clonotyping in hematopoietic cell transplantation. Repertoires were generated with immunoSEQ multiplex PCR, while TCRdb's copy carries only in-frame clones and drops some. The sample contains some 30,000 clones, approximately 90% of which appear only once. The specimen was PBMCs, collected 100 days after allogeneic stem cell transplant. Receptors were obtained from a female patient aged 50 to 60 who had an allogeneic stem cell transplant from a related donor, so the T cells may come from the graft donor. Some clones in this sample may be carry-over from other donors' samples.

CDR3 region: CASSIGILAKNIQYF. For the CDR3, the DNA is TGTGCCAGTAGTATCGGGATATTAGCCAAAAACATTCAGTACTTC. This chain uses TRBV19 with TRBJ2-4; perhaps TRBD2 as D (5 bases). CDR3 size: 15 residues. V was pared by 3 bases and J by 0 bases, with 9 bases between. CDR1 and CDR2 (germline): LNHDA, SQIVND (reference sequence).

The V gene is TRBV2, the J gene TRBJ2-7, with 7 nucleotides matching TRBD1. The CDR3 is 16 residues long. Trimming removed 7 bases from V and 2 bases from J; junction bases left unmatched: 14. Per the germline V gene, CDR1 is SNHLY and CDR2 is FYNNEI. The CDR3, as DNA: TGTGCCAGCAAGAGGGGGCCCTACCCTTTAACCTACGAGCAGTACTTC. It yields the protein CASKRGPYPLTYEQYF.

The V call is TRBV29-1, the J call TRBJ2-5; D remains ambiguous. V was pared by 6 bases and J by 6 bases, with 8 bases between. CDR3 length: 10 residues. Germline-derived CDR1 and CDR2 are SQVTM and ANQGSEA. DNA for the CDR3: TGCAGCGTAAGGGAAAAGACCCAGTACTTC. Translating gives CSVREKTQYF. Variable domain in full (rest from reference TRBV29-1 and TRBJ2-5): SAVISQKPSRDICQRGTSLTIQCQVDSQVTMMFWYRQQPGQSLTLIATANQGSEATYESGFVIDKFPISRPNLTFSTLTVSNMSPEDSSIYLCSVREKTQYFGPGTRLLVL.

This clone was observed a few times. CDR3 loop: CASSGTGNQPQHF. Here the CDR3 DNA reads TGTGCCAGTAGCGGGACAGGCAATCAGCCCCAGCATTTT. This chain uses TRBV19 with TRBJ1-5, with 7 bases lining up with TRBD1. The CDR3 is 13 residues long. Germline V gene data show CDR1 as LNHDA and CDR2 as SQIVND (reference sequence). Unmatched junction bases numbered 1, after V lost 6 bases and J lost 2 bases.

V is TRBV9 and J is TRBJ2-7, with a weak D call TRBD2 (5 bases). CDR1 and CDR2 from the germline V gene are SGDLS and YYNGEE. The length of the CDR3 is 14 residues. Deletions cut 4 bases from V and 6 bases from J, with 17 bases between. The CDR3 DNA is TGTGCCAGCAGCCGTCTCGGGGTGGAGCTCGAGCAGTACTTC. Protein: CASSRLGVELEQYF.

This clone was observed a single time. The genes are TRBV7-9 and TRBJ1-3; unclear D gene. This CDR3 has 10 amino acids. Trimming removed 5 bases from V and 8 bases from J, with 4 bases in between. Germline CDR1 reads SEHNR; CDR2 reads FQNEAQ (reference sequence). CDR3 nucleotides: TGTGCCAGCAGCACGTACACCATATATTTT. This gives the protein CASSTYTIYF.

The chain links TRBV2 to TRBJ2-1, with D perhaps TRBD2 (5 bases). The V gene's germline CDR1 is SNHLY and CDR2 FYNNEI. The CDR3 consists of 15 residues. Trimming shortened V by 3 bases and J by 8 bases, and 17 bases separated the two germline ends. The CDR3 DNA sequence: TGTGCCAGCAGTGATGAGCGGCTCTCGCAGGATGAGCAGTTCTTC. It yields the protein CASSDERLSQDEQFF.

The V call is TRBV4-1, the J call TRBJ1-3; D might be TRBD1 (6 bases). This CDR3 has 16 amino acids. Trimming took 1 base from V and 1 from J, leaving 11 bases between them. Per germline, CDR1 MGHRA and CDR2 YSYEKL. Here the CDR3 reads CASSQVAGESGNTIYF. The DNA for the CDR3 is TGCGCCAGCAGCCAAGTGGCAGGGGAGTCTGGAAACACCATATATTTT.